This TCR beta chain was captured by sequencing in a study of CD8 T cells in ankylosing spondylitis. The table lists this clonotype with many counts. Its antigen is undetermined. Study outcomes and limitations: In ankylosing spondylitis patients, matched synovial fluid reportedly showed significant enrichment of disease-linked clones. A TCR beta motif of several highly homologous variants appeared characteristic of ankylosing spondylitis blood. Peripheral blood samples showed relatively rare disease-linked clones, and these clones were CD8+. Previous work reported some of these motif variants in the synovial fluid and blood of reactive arthritis.

Quantitative 5'-RACE with molecular barcodes generated TCR beta libraries. TCRdb reprocessed the 5' RACE reads with MiXCR, giving one entry per CDR3 protein. The sample contains around 480,000 distinct CDR3 sequences, approximately 17% of which appear only once. The ends lost 6 bases at V and 8 bases at J; junction bases unmatched: 4. This CDR3 comprises 13 residues. The origin of this receptor is a male donor with ankylosing spondylitis. This chain connects TRBV12-3 or TRBV12-4 to TRBJ1-6; 7 bases are a match to TRBD1. Sequenced material: blood, either unsorted or a sorted T cell fraction (not recorded which). This chain's CDR3 is CASRTQGDSPLHF. DNA of the CDR3: TGTGCCAGCAGAACCCAGGGGGATTCACCCCTCCACTTT.